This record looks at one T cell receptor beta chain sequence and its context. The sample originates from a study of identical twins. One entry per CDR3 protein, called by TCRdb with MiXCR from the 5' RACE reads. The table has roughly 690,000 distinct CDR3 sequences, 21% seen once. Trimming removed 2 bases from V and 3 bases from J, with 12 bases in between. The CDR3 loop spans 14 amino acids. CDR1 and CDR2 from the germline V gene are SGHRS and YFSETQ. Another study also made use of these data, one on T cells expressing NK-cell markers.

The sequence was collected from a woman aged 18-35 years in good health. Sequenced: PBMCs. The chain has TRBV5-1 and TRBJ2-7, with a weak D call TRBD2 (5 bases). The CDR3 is CASSFGPGSYEQYF. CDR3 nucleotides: TGCGCCAGCAGCTTTGGGCCGGGAAGCTACGAGCAGTACTTC.